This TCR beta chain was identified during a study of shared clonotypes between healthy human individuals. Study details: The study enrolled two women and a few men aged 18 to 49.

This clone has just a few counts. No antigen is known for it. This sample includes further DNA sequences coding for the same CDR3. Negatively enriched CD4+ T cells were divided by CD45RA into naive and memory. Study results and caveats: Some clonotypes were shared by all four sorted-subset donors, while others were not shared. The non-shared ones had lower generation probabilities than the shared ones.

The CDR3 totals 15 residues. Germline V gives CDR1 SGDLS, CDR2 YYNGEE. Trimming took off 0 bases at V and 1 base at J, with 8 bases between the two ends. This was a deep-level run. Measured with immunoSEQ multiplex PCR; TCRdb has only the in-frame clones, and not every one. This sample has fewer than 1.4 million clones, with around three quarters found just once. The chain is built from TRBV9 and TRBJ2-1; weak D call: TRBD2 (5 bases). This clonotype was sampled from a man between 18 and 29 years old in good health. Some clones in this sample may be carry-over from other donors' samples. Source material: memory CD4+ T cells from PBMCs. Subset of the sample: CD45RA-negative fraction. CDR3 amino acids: CASSVAGTSYNEQFF. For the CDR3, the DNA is TGTGCCAGCAGCGTAGCGGGAACGTCCTACAATGAGCAGTTCTTC.